Each of the 24 T cell receptor beta chains below was sequenced from the same sample in a study of T-cell memory formation after mild COVID-19. TCRdb reprocessed the 5' RACE reads via MiXCR and lists one record per CDR3 protein. The data contain about 170,000 distinct CDR3 sequences, approximately 13% of them singletons. What was sequenced was PBMCs or a T cell subset sorted from them (not recorded which). These receptors all stem from a man younger than 35 who had mild COVID-19 (a few samples of this study predate the infection). Cell type and time point are not known.

The rearrangement joins TRBV5-6 to TRBJ1-5; a possible D gene is TRBD1 (5 bases). The CDR3 length is 18 residues. The germline V gene encodes CDR1 SGHDT and CDR2 YYEEEE. Deletions cut 4 bases from V and 0 bases from J, with 20 bases between. Written as DNA, the CDR3 is TGTGCCAGCAGCCTTGATTCTAAAGAAGACAGTAGCAATCAGCCCCAGCATTTT. This gives the protein CASSLDSKEDSSNQPQHF.

This clonotype appeared a few times. The chain recombines TRBV15 with TRBJ1-2; no definite D call. CDR3 length equals 15 residues. Germline V gives CDR1 LNHNV, CDR2 YYDKDF (reference sequence). Deletions cut 3 bases from V and 5 bases from J, with 16 bases between. The CDR3 region is CATSSRWKGVYGYTF. The CDR3 nucleotides are TGTGCCACCAGCAGTCGGTGGAAGGGTGTTTATGGCTACACCTTC.

In its sample, this clonotype was seen a few times. The rearrangement joins TRBV5-4 to TRBJ2-1; 7 bases agree with TRBD1. Germline CDR1 and CDR2: SGHNT and YYREEE (reference sequence). This CDR3 is built from 13 residues. With 4 bases clipped from V and 9 bases from J, the junction kept 7 bases outside the gene matches. The CDR3 sequence: CASSRDSGGEQFF. In DNA, the CDR3 is TGTGCCAGCAGCCGGGACAGTGGAGGTGAGCAGTTCTTC.

This clonotype occurred a few times. In DNA form, the CDR3 reads TGCAGTGCTATCCAACTAGCGGGGGGGCAGGAGACCCAGTACTTC. It translates to CSAIQLAGGQETQYF. J is TRBJ2-5 and V is TRBV20-1; 13 bases are shared with TRBD2. Germline CDR1 and CDR2: DFQATT and SNEGSKA (reference sequence). The CDR3 is 15 residues long. After removal of 4 bases from V and 5 bases from J, the junction contained 7 bases not matched to a gene.

V gene TRBV20-1 combines with J gene TRBJ1-2; D call uncertain. CDR1 is DFQATT, CDR2 SNEGSKA, per germline (reference sequence). This CDR3 has 12 amino acids. V was clipped by 2 bases and J by 2 bases, with 6 bases between them. The CDR3 loop reads CSARSENYGYTF. The CDR3 region has the DNA TGCAGTGCTAGATCGGAGAACTATGGCTACACCTTC.

This clonotype was counted at least ten times. The J gene is TRBJ2-5, the V gene TRBV28, with D possibly being TRBD1 (5 bases). Trimming pared 3 bases from V and 3 bases from J, leaving 11 bases between. Looked up from germline, CDR1 is MDHEN and CDR2 is SYDVKM. The CDR3 consists of 14 residues. The CDR3 coding sequence is TGTGCCAGCAGTTTTCAGGCCAGGGAAGAGACCCAGTACTTC. It translates to CASSFQAREETQYF.

This clonotype was counted ten times or more. The rearrangement joins TRBV7-6 to TRBJ2-5; D remains unclear. CDR3 size: 14 residues. Germline CDR1 is SGHVS and CDR2 is FNYEAQ. Trimming took off 0 bases at V and 5 bases at J, with 10 bases between the two ends. The CDR3 DNA follows: TGTGCCAGCAGCTTAGCGCAGAAATCGGAGACCCAGTACTTC. This translates into CASSLAQKSETQYF.

The rearrangement uses TRBV9 and TRBJ2-1; D unresolved. CDR1 and CDR2 from the germline V gene are SGDLS and YYNGEE. V shed 0 bases and J shed 4 bases, with 11 bases lying between them. The CDR3 is made up of 15 amino acids. CDR3 sequence reads: CASSVDGSGYNEQFF. CDR3 sequence (DNA): TGTGCCAGCAGCGTAGATGGGTCAGGATACAATGAGCAGTTCTTC.

This chain uses TRBV5-1 with TRBJ1-1, with TRBD1 matching 7 bases. The CDR3 is made up of 14 amino acids. Germline CDR1 and CDR2: SGHRS and YFSETQ. The junction had 7 bases not matched to a gene; V was cut back by 7 bases and J by 1 base. The CDR3 reads CASREGAENTEAFF. In DNA form, the CDR3 reads TGCGCCAGCCGGGAGGGGGCAGAGAACACTGAAGCTTTCTTT.

The CDR3 coding sequence is TGTGCCAGCAGCCGGGGGGGCCCTAGCACAGATACGCAGTATTTT. Translating it yields CASSRGGPSTDTQYF. The genes are TRBV7-2 and TRBJ2-3; 8 nucleotides agree with TRBD2. CDR1 and CDR2 (germline): SGHTA, FQGNSA. The CDR3 length is 15 residues. Trimming removed 5 bases from V and 0 bases from J; junction bases left unmatched: 4.

The chain uses TRBV4-3 and TRBJ2-4; D possibly uses TRBD1 or TRBD2 (5 bases each). The CDR3 contains 15 residues. Trimming stripped 0 bases from V and 7 bases from J, with 13 bases between. The germline gives CDR1 LGHNA, CDR2 YSLEER. For the CDR3, the DNA is TGCGCCAGCAGCCAAGAGGGGGTAGTGGATAACATTCAGTACTTC. Its protein is CASSQEGVVDNIQYF.

This clonotype turned up a few times. The gene calls are TRBV4-3 and TRBJ2-5; a weak D match, TRBD2 (6 bases). Germline loops: CDR1 LGHNA, CDR2 YSLEER. The V gene lost 4 bases and the J gene lost 0 bases, with 6 bases spanning the gap. CDR3 size: 13 residues. In DNA, the CDR3 is TGCGCCAGCAGCCGGGACTACCAAGAGACCCAGTACTTC. Translated, it gives CASSRDYQETQYF.

The J gene is TRBJ2-7, the V gene TRBV28; no definite D call. Trimming removed 11 bases at V and 1 base at J, with 15 bases between. Germline-derived CDR1 and CDR2 are MDHEN and SYDVKM. The CDR3 is made up of 13 amino acids. The CDR3 nucleotides read TGTGCCCGCCCCGGGTTAATATCCTACGAGCAGTACGTC. It codes for CARPGLISYEQYV.

The J gene is TRBJ1-5, the V gene TRBV20-1; no reliable D call. Germline V lookup: CDR1 DFQATT, CDR2 SNEGSKA (reference sequence). V was clipped by 6 bases and J by 4 bases, with 13 bases between them. This CDR3 is built from 13 residues. In nucleotides, the CDR3 is TGCAGTGCCCCGACCTTTCTTAATCAGCCCCAGCATTTT. Encoded protein: CSAPTFLNQPQHF.

The V and J genes are TRBV4-2 and TRBJ1-1; D unclear. Trimming took off 4 bases at V and 4 bases at J, with 16 bases between the two ends. The CDR3 is made up of 15 amino acids. The germline gives CDR1 LGHNA, CDR2 YNFKEQ. In DNA form, the CDR3 reads TGTGCCAGCAGCCCCTCGGAGGGATCGGGCACTGAAGCTTTCTTT. Translated: CASSPSEGSGTEAFF.

This clonotype was counted between two and nine times. V and J are TRBV7-6 and TRBJ2-4; 7 bases line up with TRBD1. This CDR3 spans 16 amino acids. V was pared by 1 base and J by 0 bases, with 3 bases of the junction left unmatched. Germline V gene data show CDR1 as SGHVS and CDR2 as FNYEAQ. CDR3: CASSLGQGLAKNIQYF. For the CDR3, the DNA is TGTGCCAGCAGCTTAGGACAGGGCTTAGCCAAAAACATTCAGTACTTC.

This clonotype came up many times. This chain connects TRBV4-1 to TRBJ1-2; 8 bases align to TRBD1. The V gene's germline CDR1 is MGHRA and CDR2 YSYEKL. V lost 0 bases, J lost 2 bases, and 5 bases stayed unmatched. The CDR3 consists of 16 residues. The CDR3 DNA sequence: TGCGCCAGCAGCCAAGATCGAAGGACAGGGAACTATGGCTACACCTTC. Residues: CASSQDRRTGNYGYTF.

This clonotype was found a few times. The chain carries TRBV19 and TRBJ2-7; D remains ambiguous. The CDR3 runs to 12 residues. Germline V gene lookup returns CDR1 LNHDA and CDR2 SQIVND (reference sequence). Trimming took off 4 bases at V and 5 bases at J, with 9 bases between the two ends. The CDR3 coding sequence is TGTGCCAGTAGTAGAGTCAGAAACGAGCAGTACGTC. It encodes CASSRVRNEQYV.

J is TRBJ2-3 and V is TRBV3-1, with 11 positions matching TRBD2. Trimming took 2 bases from V and 0 from J; bases not matched to a gene: 4. CDR1 is LGHDT, CDR2 YNNKEL, per germline (reference sequence). The CDR3 extends over 17 amino acids. The CDR3 spells CASSQPGLAVSTDTQYF. Here the CDR3 DNA reads TGTGCCAGCAGCCAACCGGGACTAGCGGTTAGCACAGATACGCAGTATTTT.

The chain is built from TRBV7-2 and TRBJ1-3; D not certain. This CDR3 is 14 amino acids long. V shed 3 bases and J shed 1 base, with 7 bases lying between them. Germline values: CDR1 SGHTA, CDR2 FQGNSA. The CDR3 nucleotides read TGTGCCAGCAGCTTCGGTCCTTCTGGAAACACCATATATTTT. Its translation is CASSFGPSGNTIYF.

At least ten counts were recorded for this clonotype. The gene calls are TRBV27 and TRBJ2-5; D may correspond to TRBD1 or TRBD2 (6 bases each). In germline, CDR1 is MNHEY, CDR2 SMNVEV (reference sequence). This CDR3 is 14 amino acids long. Trimming removed 3 bases at V and 6 bases at J, with 14 bases between. The CDR3 loop is CASSFAKGGKTQYF. The CDR3 DNA follows: TGTGCCAGCAGTTTTGCGAAGGGGGGTAAGACCCAGTACTTC.

The genes are TRBV5-6 and TRBJ1-2, with a weak D call TRBD1 (5 bases). Trimming shortened V by 0 bases and J by 3 bases, and 21 bases separated the two germline ends. The germline V gene encodes CDR1 SGHDT and CDR2 YYEEEE. CDR3 size: 18 residues. In DNA form, the CDR3 reads TGTGCCAGCAGCTTGGGACTCCGGGGGTCTCTATCCCACTATGGCTACACCTTC. Its translation is CASSLGLRGSLSHYGYTF.

This clonotype was counted a few times. V usage is TRBV4-2 and J usage is TRBJ2-5; D is ambiguous. This CDR3 is built from 13 residues. With 0 bases removed from V and 5 bases from J, the gap between germline ends came to 7 bases. Germline-derived CDR1 and CDR2 are LGHNA and YNFKEQ. The CDR3 region is CASSQDGRETQYF. The CDR3 region has the DNA TGTGCCAGCAGCCAAGACGGACGGGAGACCCAGTACTTC.

The chain couples TRBV4-1 to TRBJ1-4; no definite D call. Per germline, CDR1 MGHRA and CDR2 YSYEKL. The CDR3 extends over 13 amino acids. Trimming took 2 bases from V and 7 from J, leaving 8 bases between them. CDR3 nucleotides: TGCGCCAGCAGCCAATTACGGTCTGAAAAACTGTTTTTT. Translated, it gives CASSQLRSEKLFF.